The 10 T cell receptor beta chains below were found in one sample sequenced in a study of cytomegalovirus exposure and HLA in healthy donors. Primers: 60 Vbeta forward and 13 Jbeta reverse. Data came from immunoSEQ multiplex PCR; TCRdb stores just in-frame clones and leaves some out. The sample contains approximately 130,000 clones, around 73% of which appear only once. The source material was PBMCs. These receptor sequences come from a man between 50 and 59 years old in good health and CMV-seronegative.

Written as DNA, the CDR3 is TGTGCCAGCGAAGTCGGAACAGGGGGCTACGAGCAGTACTTC. It codes for CASEVGTGGYEQYF. The gene calls are TRBV6-1 and TRBJ2-7, with 8 bases aligning to TRBD1. The CDR3 length is 14 residues. CDR1 and CDR2 (germline): MNHNS, SASEGT. V shed 8 bases and J 3 bases; nucleotides not matched to a gene: 9.

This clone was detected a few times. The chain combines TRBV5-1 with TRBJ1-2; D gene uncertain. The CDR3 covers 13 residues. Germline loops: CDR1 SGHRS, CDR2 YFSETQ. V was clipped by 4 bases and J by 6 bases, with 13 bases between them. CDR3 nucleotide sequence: TGCGCCAGCAGCCTGGGCGGGATTGATGGCTACACCTTC. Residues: CASSLGGIDGYTF.

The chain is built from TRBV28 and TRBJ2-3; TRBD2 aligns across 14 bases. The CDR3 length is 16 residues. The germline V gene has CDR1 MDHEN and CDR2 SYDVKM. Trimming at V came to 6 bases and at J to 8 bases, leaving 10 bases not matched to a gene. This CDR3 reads CASSPGTSGSLGTQYF. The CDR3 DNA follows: TGTGCCAGCAGCCCCGGGACTAGCGGGAGCTTGGGTACGCAGTATTTT.

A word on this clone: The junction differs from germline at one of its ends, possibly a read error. CDR3: CVSSQDSGGGFQETQYF. CDR3 DNA sequence: TGCGTCAGCAGCCAAGATTCGGGGGGTGGATTCCAAGAGACCCAGTACTTC. The genes are TRBV4-3 and TRBJ2-5; TRBD2 matches 7 bases. The CDR3 has 17 amino acids. The germline gives CDR1 LGHNA, CDR2 YSLEER.

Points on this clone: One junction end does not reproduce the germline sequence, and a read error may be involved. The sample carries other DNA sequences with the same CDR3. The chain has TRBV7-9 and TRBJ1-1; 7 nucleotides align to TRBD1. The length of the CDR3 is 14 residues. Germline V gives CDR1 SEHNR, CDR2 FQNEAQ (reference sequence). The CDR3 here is CASSLVGQVPEAFF. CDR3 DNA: TGTGCTAGCAGCTTAGTAGGACAGGTCCCTGAAGCTTTCTTT. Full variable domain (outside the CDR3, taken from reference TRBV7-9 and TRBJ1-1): DTGVSQNPRHKITKRGQNVTFRCDPISEHNRLYWYRQTLGQGPEFLTYFQNEAQLEKSRLLSDRFSAERPKGSFSTLEIQRTEQGDSAMYLCASSLVGQVPEAFFGQGTRLTVV.

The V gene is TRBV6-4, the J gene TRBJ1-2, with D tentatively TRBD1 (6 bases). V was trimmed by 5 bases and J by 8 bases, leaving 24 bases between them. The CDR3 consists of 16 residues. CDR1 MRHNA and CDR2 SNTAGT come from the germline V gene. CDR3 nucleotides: TGTGCCAGCAGTTGGACAGCGTTTCAGCGGATGGACGGCTACACCTTC. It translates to CASSWTAFQRMDGYTF.

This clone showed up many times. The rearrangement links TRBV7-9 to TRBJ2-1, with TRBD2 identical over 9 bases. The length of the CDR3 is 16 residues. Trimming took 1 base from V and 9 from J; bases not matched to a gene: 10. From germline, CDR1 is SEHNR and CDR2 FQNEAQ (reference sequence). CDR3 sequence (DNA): TGTGCCAGCAGCTTAGGAGGGGCGGGAGGGCCAGGTGAGCAGTTCTTC. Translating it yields CASSLGGAGGPGEQFF.

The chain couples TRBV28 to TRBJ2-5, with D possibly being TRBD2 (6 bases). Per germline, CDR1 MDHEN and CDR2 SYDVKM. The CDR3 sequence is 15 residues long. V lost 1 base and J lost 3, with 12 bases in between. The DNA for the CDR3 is TGTGCCAGCAGTTTATTAGCGCGGACTAAAGAGACCCAGTACTTC. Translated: CASSLLARTKETQYF.

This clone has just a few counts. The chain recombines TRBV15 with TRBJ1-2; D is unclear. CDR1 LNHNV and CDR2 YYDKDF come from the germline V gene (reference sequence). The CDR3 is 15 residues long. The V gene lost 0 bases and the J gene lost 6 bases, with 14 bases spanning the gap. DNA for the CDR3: TGTGCCACCAGCAGAGATCCCCAATTGGCTGATGGCTACACCTTC. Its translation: CATSRDPQLADGYTF.

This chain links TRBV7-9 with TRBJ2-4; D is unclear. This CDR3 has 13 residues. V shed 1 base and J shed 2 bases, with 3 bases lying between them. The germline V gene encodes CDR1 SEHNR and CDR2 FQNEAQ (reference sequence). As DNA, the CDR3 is TGTGCCAGCAGCTTAGATACCAAAAACATTCAGTACTTC. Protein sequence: CASSLDTKNIQYF.